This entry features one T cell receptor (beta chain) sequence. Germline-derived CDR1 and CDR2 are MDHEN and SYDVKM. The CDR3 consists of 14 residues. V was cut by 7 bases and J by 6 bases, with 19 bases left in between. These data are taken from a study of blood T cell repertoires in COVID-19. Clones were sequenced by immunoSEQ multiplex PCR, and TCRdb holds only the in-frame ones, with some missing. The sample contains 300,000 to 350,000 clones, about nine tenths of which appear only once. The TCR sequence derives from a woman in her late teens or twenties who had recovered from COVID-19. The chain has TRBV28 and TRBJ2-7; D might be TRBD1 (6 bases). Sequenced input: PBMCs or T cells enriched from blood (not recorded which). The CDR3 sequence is CASNTQGSPAEQYF. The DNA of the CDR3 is TGTGCCAGCAATACTCAGGGGTCCCCGGCCGAGCAGTACTTC.